The entry that follows covers one T cell receptor (beta chain) sequence. Some clones are missing from TCRdb's copy, which holds only in-frame ones; the method was immunoSEQ multiplex PCR. The table records 5,500 or so clones, roughly 25% of them present only once. With 4 bases removed from V and 8 bases from J, the gap between germline ends came to 21 bases. Germline lookup yields CDR1 SGHDT and CDR2 YYEEEE. The CDR3 totals 15 residues. This sample was included in a study of graft-versus-host responses after intestinal transplantation. Study outcomes and limitations: The marrow of recipients harbored GvH clones, and ileum or blood showed some of them first. Levels of circulating GvH clones at their peak were associated with early post-transplant HvG declines. Allografts carried high graft-versus-host to host-versus-graft clonal ratios in patients having graft-donor T cell macrochimerism.

Cell sorting after the reaction yielded proliferating CFSE-low CD3+CD4+ and CD3+CD8+ responders. The receptor was derived from a human patient who was an organ donor for intestinal transplantation. Sequenced material: alloreactive CD4+ T cells from a mixed lymphocyte reaction culture, taken before transplantation. The subset is: CFSE-low proliferating T cells sorted from roughly six-day pre-transplant mixed lymphocyte reaction (GvH or HvG direction). The chain employs TRBV5-6 and TRBJ1-2; no firm D call. The CDR3: CASSPGAVQSWGYTF. The DNA for the CDR3 is TGTGCCAGCAGCCCCGGAGCGGTACAGTCGTGGGGCTACACCTTC.